Listed below are T cell receptor beta chains from one sample, sequenced in a study of blood T cell repertoires in COVID-19. Sequencing was performed with immunoSEQ multiplex PCR; in TCRdb, only in-frame clones are kept and a portion is missing. There are around 250,000 clones in the sample; 65% to 90% occur only once, and about 9.1% lies in the top ten. Sequenced sample: PBMCs or T cells enriched from blood (not recorded which). These receptors all stem from a woman in her forties or fifties with acute COVID-19. Each CDR3 is given with its conserved first and last residue. A D gene is named only where the DNA matches it firmly. Not all rows give a size; the values are once, few, many and, for expanded clones, a class.

cdr3_nt cdr3_aa j_call v_call clone_size d_call
TGCGCCAGCAGCCTAACCGGCAGGGGGGAACCCCTCCACTTT CASSLTGRGEPLHF TRBJ1-6 TRBV4-1 NA TRBD1
TGTGCCTGGAGTGGTAAACGGGACTCCATCGTTCCCGGGGAGCTGTTTTTT CAWSGKRDSIVPGELFF TRBJ2-2 TRBV30 NA NA
TGTGCCAGTAGTCTGAGACGGGATGGCTACACCTTC CASSLRRDGYTF TRBJ1-2 TRBV19 NA NA
TGTGCCTGGGGACAGGGGGGGAACACTGAAGCTTTCTTT CAWGQGGNTEAFF TRBJ1-1 TRBV30 NA TRBD1
TGTGCCACCGCATCTGGGACTCAGGGCTACACCTTC CATASGTQGYTF TRBJ1-2 TRBV2 NA NA
TGTGCCAGCAGCTTGTACAGGCCCGGCAACACCGGGGAGCTGTTTTTT CASSLYRPGNTGELFF TRBJ2-2 TRBV7-8 few NA
TGTGCCACCCTACAGATAACCAACTATGGCTACACCTTC CATLQITNYGYTF TRBJ1-2 TRBV11-2 NA NA
TGTGCCAGCAGCTTCTCTTCCCCGGGGGCGAACACCGGGGAGCTGTTTTTT CASSFSSPGANTGELFF TRBJ2-2 TRBV3-1/TRBV3-2 NA NA
TGTGCCAGCAGCCAAGCAGGGGGGAATCAGCCCCAGCATTTT CASSQAGGNQPQHF TRBJ1-5 TRBV6-5 NA TRBD1
TGTGCCATCAGTGTCCAGGGGGCGGGAGAGCAGTACTTC CAISVQGAGEQYF TRBJ2-7 TRBV10-3 NA TRBD1
TGTGCCAGCAGCTTAGATCCGGGACAGGGTGCGGACAATGAGCAGTTCTTC CASSLDPGQGADNEQFF TRBJ2-1 TRBV11-3 NA TRBD1
TGTGCCAGCAGCCAAGTCAGGGACAGCTATGAAAAACTGTTTTTT CASSQVRDSYEKLFF TRBJ1-4 TRBV3-1/TRBV3-2 NA TRBD1
TGTGCCAGCAGCTTTATCAGGGACAACAATGAAAAACTGTTTTTT CASSFIRDNNEKLFF TRBJ1-4 TRBV7-2 few NA
TGTGCCAGCAGTGACAGGGGGCAGTACACTGAAGCTTTCTTT CASSDRGQYTEAFF TRBJ1-1 TRBV6-2/TRBV6-3 NA TRBD1
TGTGCCAGCAGCTTTCGACTGCAACGCACAGATACGCAGTATTTT CASSFRLQRTDTQYF TRBJ2-3 TRBV13 NA NA
TGCAGCGTTGAAGGACAGTTAATGAACACTGAAGCTTTCTTT CSVEGQLMNTEAFF TRBJ1-1 TRBV29-1 NA NA
TGTGCCAGCAGTTTGGGGGACTTTTACTACGAGCAGTACTTC CASSLGDFYYEQYF TRBJ2-7 TRBV7-2 once NA
TGTGCCAGCAGCGTAGGGCCGGAGACCTACAATGAGCAGTTCTTC CASSVGPETYNEQFF TRBJ2-1 TRBV9 NA NA
TGTGCCAGTAGTCCCCTCACAAGGACCTGGGGGGATGAGAGCAATCAGCCCCAGCATTTT CASSPLTRTWGDESNQPQHF TRBJ1-5 TRBV19 NA NA
TGCGCCAGCAGCCGACTACAGGGCGTACTCTACGAGCAGTACTTC CASSRLQGVLYEQYF TRBJ2-7 TRBV5-1 NA NA
TGTGCCACCAGTGACTGGACTAGCGGGGGACGAGGGCAGTTCTTC CATSDWTSGGRGQFF TRBJ2-1 TRBV24-1 once TRBD2
TGTGCCTGGAGTGTAATCCTAAACACTGAAGCTTTCTTT CAWSVILNTEAFF TRBJ1-1 TRBV30 NA NA
TGTGCCAGCAGCTTAGTGGTTGGGAGTGCCTCCTACGAGCAGTACTTC CASSLVVGSASYEQYF TRBJ2-7 TRBV7-2 once NA
TGTGCCTGGGGACAGGGAATAGATCAGCCCCAGCATTTT CAWGQGIDQPQHF TRBJ1-5 TRBV30 NA TRBD1
TGTGCCAGCATGATGTGGCGGGGGGGCCTAGCCAAAAACATTCAGTACTTC CASMMWRGGLAKNIQYF TRBJ2-4 TRBV2 NA TRBD2
TGTGCCAGCAGTTTCCTTGCGGGAGGGGGCGGGCAGTACTTC CASSFLAGGGGQYF TRBJ2-7 TRBV28 NA TRBD2